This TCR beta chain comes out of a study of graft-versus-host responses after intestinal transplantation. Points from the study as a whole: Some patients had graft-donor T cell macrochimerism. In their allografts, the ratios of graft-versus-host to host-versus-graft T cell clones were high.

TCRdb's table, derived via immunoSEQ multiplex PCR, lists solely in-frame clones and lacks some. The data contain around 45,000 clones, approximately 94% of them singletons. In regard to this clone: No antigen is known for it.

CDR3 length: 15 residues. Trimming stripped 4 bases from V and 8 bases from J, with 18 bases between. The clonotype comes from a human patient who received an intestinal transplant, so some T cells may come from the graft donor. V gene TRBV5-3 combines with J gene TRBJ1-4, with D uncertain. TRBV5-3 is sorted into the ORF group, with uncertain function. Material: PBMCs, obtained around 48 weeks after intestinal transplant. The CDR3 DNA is TGTGCCAGAAGCCGGGTGGGGATAGGCCGAGAAAAACTGTTTTTT. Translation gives CARSRVGIGREKLFF.